This T cell receptor (beta chain) was captured by sequencing in a study of cytomegalovirus exposure and HLA in healthy donors. Turning to the study itself: Later analysis reported that the approximately 130 validation repertoires shared the platform of the roughly 630 first-cohort repertoires. General study findings and limits: Most TCR sequences were seen very rarely across donors, but some public TCRs occurred in many. High sensitivity and specificity were reportedly achieved when the classifier diagnosed cytomegalovirus status. The authors enumerated some 160 TCR beta chains as linked to cytomegalovirus.

CDR1 is MNHEY and CDR2 is SVGAGI in the germline V gene. This CDR3 comprises 11 residues. The ends were cut back, 8 bases at V and 7 bases at J, with 9 bases in the middle. Data came from immunoSEQ multiplex PCR; TCRdb stores just in-frame clones and leaves some out. The sample contains 150,000 or so clones, about 91% of which appear only once. On this clone: Its antigen is not identified.

Sequencing was done on a sample of PBMCs. The sequence came from a woman aged 18 to 35 in good health and CMV-seronegative. The rearrangement links TRBV6-5 to TRBJ1-5; no clear D gene. The CDR3 DNA sequence: TGTGCCAGCGGCGCGGGGCAGCCCCAGCATTTT. Amino acid sequence: CASGAGQPQHF.